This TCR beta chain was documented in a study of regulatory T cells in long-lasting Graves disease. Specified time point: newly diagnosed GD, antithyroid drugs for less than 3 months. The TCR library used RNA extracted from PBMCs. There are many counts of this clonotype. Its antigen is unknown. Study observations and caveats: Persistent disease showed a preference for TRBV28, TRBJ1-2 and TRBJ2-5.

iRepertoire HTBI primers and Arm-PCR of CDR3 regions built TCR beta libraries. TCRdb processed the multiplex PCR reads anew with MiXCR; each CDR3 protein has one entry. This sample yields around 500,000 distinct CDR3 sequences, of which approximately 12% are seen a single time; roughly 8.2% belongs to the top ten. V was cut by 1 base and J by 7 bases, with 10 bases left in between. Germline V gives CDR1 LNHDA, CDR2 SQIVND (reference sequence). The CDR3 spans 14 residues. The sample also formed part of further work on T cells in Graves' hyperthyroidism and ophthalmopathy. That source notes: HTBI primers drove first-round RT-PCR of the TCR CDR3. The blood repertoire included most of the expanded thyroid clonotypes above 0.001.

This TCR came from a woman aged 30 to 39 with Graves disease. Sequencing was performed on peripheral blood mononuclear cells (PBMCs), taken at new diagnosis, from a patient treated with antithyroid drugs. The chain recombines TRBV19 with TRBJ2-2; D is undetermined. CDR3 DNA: TGTGCCAGTAGTATAGCCGGATCGGACGGGGAGCTGTTTTTT. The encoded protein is CASSIAGSDGELFF.